This T cell receptor beta chain was obtained from a study of shared clonotypes between healthy human individuals. For this clone: Antigen unknown.

Trimming took 5 bases from V and 5 from J, leaving 13 bases between them. This CDR3 has 14 amino acids. Germline V gives CDR1 SEHNR, CDR2 FQNEAQ (reference sequence). Terminally differentiated effector memory CD45RA+ cells were excluded from the naive CD8 cells, which were CD45RO-negative and positively selected for CCR7. Methods used by the authors: Sequence data from immunoSEQ were junction-only and lacked quality scores; consequently, filtering differed. Libraries were prepared by immunoSEQ multiplex PCR; TCRdb keeps only in-frame clonotypes and omits some of them. That table is the source of V, J and clone size, and D and trimming were worked out from the DNA. Of roughly 850,000 clones in the sample, 95% to 97% were seen once. General study findings and limits: Enrolling few donors narrowed the genetic and exposure-history diversity that was represented. Sequencing depth was expected to influence donor clonotype sharing.

The TCR sequence derives from a man younger than 40 in good health. The sample consisted of naive CD8+ T cells sorted from blood. This rearrangement joins TRBV7-9 to TRBJ1-5; a possible D gene is TRBD1 (5 bases). This CDR3 reads CASSQSTGHQPQHF. DNA of the CDR3: TGTGCCAGCAGCCAATCTACGGGGCATCAGCCCCAGCATTTT.